One and the same sample provided the 25 T cell receptor beta chains below, sequenced in a study of blood T cell repertoires in COVID-19. TCRdb's copy holds only in-frame clones and misses some; the assay was immunoSEQ multiplex PCR. The sample includes fewer than 300,000 clones, 70% to 85% of them seen just once. Sequences were obtained from peripheral blood. The receptors originated from a human donor with COVID-19, enrolled during active disease. The donor label of this sample is uncertain.

The chain joins TRBV5-1 to TRBJ2-1; TRBD1 agrees at 12 bases. Germline V CDR1 and CDR2: SGHRS, YFSETQ. This CDR3 region has 16 residues. V lost 4 bases to trimming and J lost 7 bases; unmatched junction nucleotides: 9. The CDR3 sequence is CASSEPGQGAVNEQFF. The CDR3 DNA follows: TGCGCCAGCAGCGAACCGGGACAGGGGGCTGTTAATGAGCAGTTCTTC. The variable domain in full, completed from reference TRBV5-1 and TRBJ2-1, reads KAGVTQTPRYLIKTRGQQVTLSCSPISGHRSVSWYQQTPGQGLQFLFEYFSETQRNKGNFPGRFSGRQFSNSRSEMNVSTLELGDSALYLCASSEPGQGAVNEQFFGPGTRLTVL.

The V gene is TRBV5-6, the J gene TRBJ1-1; D may be TRBD1 (6 bases). The CDR3 loop spans 14 amino acids. Per germline, CDR1 SGHDT and CDR2 YYEEEE. The V gene lost 4 bases and the J gene lost 0 bases, with 10 bases spanning the gap. The CDR3 DNA follows: TGTGCCAGCAGCCAGGACAGAGTGAACACTGAAGCTTTCTTT. It translates to CASSQDRVNTEAFF.

The V and J genes are TRBV5-1 and TRBJ2-3, with TRBD2 matching 7 bases. CDR1 SGHRS and CDR2 YFSETQ come from the germline V gene. Trimming removed 4 bases from V and 1 base from J; junction bases left unmatched: 18. This CDR3 is built from 19 residues. The CDR3 loop is CASSSGRLAAQVRTDTQYF. The CDR3 coding sequence is TGCGCCAGCAGCAGTGGGAGGCTAGCGGCACAGGTCCGCACAGATACGCAGTATTTT.

This chain links TRBV7-9 with TRBJ1-2; D not resolved. Trimming left V 1 base short and J 2 bases short, with 8 bases between. Germline-derived CDR1 and CDR2 are SEHNR and FQNEAQ (reference sequence). CDR3 length equals 14 residues. CDR3 in amino acids: CASSLETGNYGYTF. In DNA form, the CDR3 reads TGTGCCAGCAGCTTAGAAACGGGGAACTATGGCTACACCTTC.

The chain carries TRBV19 and TRBJ2-1; 8 bases agree with TRBD1. The germline V gene has CDR1 LNHDA and CDR2 SQIVND (reference sequence). V shed 6 bases and J 10 bases; nucleotides not matched to a gene: 8. The CDR3 length is 13 residues. CDR3 nucleotide sequence: TGTGCCAGTAGCCGTGGACAGGGTGGCGAGCAGTTCTTC. It encodes CASSRGQGGEQFF.

V gene TRBV29-1 combines with J gene TRBJ1-1, with D unclear. Germline CDR1 reads SQVTM; CDR2 reads ANQGSEA. The length of the CDR3 is 12 residues. Trimming left V 7 bases short and J 5 bases short, with 14 bases between. The DNA for the CDR3 is TGCAGCGCCGCAGCGTTGTCGACTGAAGCTTTCTTT. It translates to CSAAALSTEAFF.

The V and J genes are TRBV4-1 and TRBJ2-3; 8 positions agree with TRBD2. CDR3 length equals 14 residues. Per the germline V gene, CDR1 is MGHRA and CDR2 is YSYEKL. Trimming cost V 0 bases and J 13 bases; bases outside gene matches: 9. The CDR3 region is CASSQEQRERFKYF. The DNA of the CDR3 is TGCGCCAGCAGCCAAGAACAGCGGGAGCGTTTTAAGTATTTT.

This rearrangement joins TRBV6-5 to TRBJ1-3; weak D call: TRBD1 (5 bases). Between the trimmed V and J ends, which lost 2 bases and 0 bases, there was a span of 8 bases. CDR1 MNHEY and CDR2 SVGAGI come from the germline V gene. This CDR3 spans 15 amino acids. CDR3 bases: TGTGCCAGCAGTTACCGACAGCTCTCTGGAAACACCATATATTTT. The encoded protein is CASSYRQLSGNTIYF.

The chain carries TRBV11-2 and TRBJ2-3; 11 nucleotides match TRBD2. V shed 4 bases, J shed 6 bases, and the junction held 9 bases outside the gene matches. Germline V gene sequence: CDR1 SGHAT, CDR2 FQNNGV. The CDR3 spans 16 residues. The CDR3 loop reads CASSSPGLAVTDTQYF. CDR3 coding DNA: TGTGCCAGCAGCTCACCGGGACTAGCGGTAACGGATACGCAGTATTTT.

The V gene is TRBV3-1 (or the pseudogene TRBV3-2), the J gene TRBJ1-5, with D tentatively TRBD1 (5 bases). This CDR3 region has 15 residues. Trimming stripped 1 base from V and 9 bases from J, with 16 bases between. Germline V gives CDR1 LGHDT, CDR2 YNNKEL (reference sequence). The CDR3 nucleotides read TGTGCCAGCAGCCAAGCCTTTCAGTCCGGGGGGCCCCAGCATTTT. It encodes CASSQAFQSGGPQHF.

The chain couples TRBV28 to TRBJ2-5; weak D call: TRBD1 (5 bases). The V gene's germline CDR1 is MDHEN and CDR2 SYDVKM. This CDR3 has 16 residues. V was pared by 4 bases and J by 1 base, with 16 bases between. CDR3 loop: CASSSPGRAFQETQYF. CDR3 DNA sequence: TGTGCCAGCAGTTCCCCCGGCAGGGCTTTCCAAGAGACCCAGTACTTC. The full variable domain, in which reference TRBV28 and TRBJ2-5 provide the parts outside the CDR3, is DVKVTQSSRYLVKRTGEKVFLECVQDMDHENMFWYRQDPGLGLRLIYFSYDVKMKEKGDIPEGYSVSREKKERFSLILESASTNQTSMYLCASSSPGRAFQETQYFGPGTRLLVL.

The chain joins TRBV3-1 (or the pseudogene TRBV3-2) to TRBJ2-7; D remains ambiguous. V was clipped by 5 bases and J by 0 bases, with 8 bases between them. The CDR3 spans 13 residues. Germline loops: CDR1 LGHDT, CDR2 YNNKEL (reference sequence). This CDR3 reads CASSDLSSYEQYF. The DNA of the CDR3 is TGTGCCAGCAGCGACTTGAGCTCCTACGAGCAGTACTTC.

The chain uses TRBV10-3 and TRBJ2-1, with 11 bases aligning to TRBD2. The ends lost 2 bases at V and 8 bases at J; junction bases unmatched: 8. This CDR3 has 16 residues. Germline V lookup: CDR1 ENHRY, CDR2 SYGVKD. The DNA of the CDR3 is TGTGCCATCAGTGAGCCCGGACTAGCGGGTGGGGATGAGCAGTTCTTC. Translated, it gives CAISEPGLAGGDEQFF.

About this clone itself: The junction and the germline gene differ at one end; a read error may be behind it. The CDR3 nucleotides are TGTGCTAGCAGCTTACGGCAGGGGAGCTCCTACGAGCAGTACTTC. It encodes CASSLRQGSSYEQYF. The chain couples TRBV7-7 to TRBJ2-7, with D possibly TRBD1 on 6 matching bases. CDR1 SSHAT and CDR2 FNYEAQ come from the germline V gene (reference sequence). This CDR3 comprises 15 residues.

The chain recombines TRBV19 with TRBJ1-5, with D maybe TRBD1 (6 bases). CDR3 length: 14 residues. The germline V gene has CDR1 LNHDA and CDR2 SQIVND (reference sequence). Trimming took off 8 bases at V and 0 bases at J, with 11 bases between the two ends. The CDR3 is CASQGIDSNQPQHF. Written as DNA, the CDR3 is TGTGCCAGTCAGGGGATCGATAGCAATCAGCCCCAGCATTTT.

In this sample, this clone turned up many times. V is TRBV27 and J is TRBJ1-1; possibly TRBD1 for D (5 bases). Germline-derived CDR1 and CDR2 are MNHEY and SMNVEV (reference sequence). V was trimmed by 5 bases and J by 1 base, leaving 17 bases between them. The CDR3 runs 16 residues. The CDR3: CASSPLRGETNTEAFF. CDR3 coding DNA: TGTGCCAGCAGTCCCCTGCGGGGGGAAACGAACACTGAAGCTTTCTTT.

The chain couples TRBV3-1 (or the pseudogene TRBV3-2) to TRBJ1-5, with D uncertain. V lost 1 base and J 4 bases, leaving 2 bases between the germline ends. Germline V gene data show CDR1 as LGHDT and CDR2 as YNNKEL (reference sequence). CDR3 length equals 12 residues. Here the CDR3 reads CASSQANQPQHF. The CDR3 region has the DNA TGTGCCAGCAGCCAAGCGAATCAGCCCCAGCATTTT.

The rearrangement uses TRBV28 and TRBJ1-5; 9 nucleotides line up with TRBD1. CDR3 length: 17 amino acids. Germline V lookup: CDR1 MDHEN, CDR2 SYDVKM. Trimming took 2 bases from V and 0 from J; bases not matched to a gene: 5. The CDR3 DNA is TGTGCCAGCAGTTTAGACAGGGGGACGGGTAGCAATCAGCCCCAGCATTTT. It codes for CASSLDRGTGSNQPQHF.

The chain uses TRBV29-1 and TRBJ1-1; D gene uncertain. The CDR3 is 12 residues long. The ends were cut back, 7 bases at V and 1 base at J, with 10 bases in the middle. The germline CDR1 and CDR2 sequences are SQVTM and ANQGSEA. The CDR3 coding sequence is TGCAGCGCCGGGATGGGGAACACTGAAGCTTTCTTT. Encoded protein: CSAGMGNTEAFF. The full variable domain, its missing parts supplied by reference TRBV29-1 and TRBJ1-1, is SAVISQKPSRDICQRGTSLTIQCQVDSQVTMMFWYRQQPGQSLTLIATANQGSEATYESGFVIDKFPISRPNLTFSTLTVSNMSPEDSSIYLCSAGMGNTEAFFGQGTRLTVV.

This chain uses TRBV6-6 with TRBJ1-6; D is uncertain. CDR3 length: 12 residues. Germline loops: CDR1 MNHNY, CDR2 SVGAGI (reference sequence). V dropped 3 bases and J dropped 6 bases, with 3 bases sitting between them. The CDR3 DNA reads TGTGCCAGCAGTTATATTAATTCACCCCTCCACTTT. Protein sequence: CASSYINSPLHF.

A single count supports this clone. The rearrangement joins TRBV5-1 to TRBJ2-3; no reliable D call. CDR3 length equals 15 residues. Germline loops: CDR1 SGHRS, CDR2 YFSETQ. V lost 0 bases, J lost 0 bases, and 8 bases lay in between. Here the CDR3 DNA reads TGCGCCAGCAGCTTGGAGCAGGCGAGCACAGATACGCAGTATTTT. This sequence encodes CASSLEQASTDTQYF.

The chain employs TRBV23-1 and TRBJ2-1; no clear D. TRBV23-1 falls under the ORF class, with uncertain function. The CDR3 is made up of 13 amino acids. Deletions cut 8 bases from V and 8 bases from J, with 16 bases between. The CDR3 DNA sequence: TGCGCCAGCCCGGCCCTCCGAGGCGATGAGCAGTTCTTC. Encoded protein: CASPALRGDEQFF.

This chain connects TRBV7-9 to TRBJ1-6; a weak D match, TRBD1 (5 bases). CDR1 and CDR2 (germline): SEHNR, FQNEAQ (reference sequence). Trimming cost V 0 bases and J 5 bases, with 5 bases left between them. The CDR3 runs to 14 residues. The CDR3 is CASSLARDNSPLHF. The CDR3 DNA reads as TGTGCCAGCAGCTTAGCCAGGGATAATTCACCCCTCCACTTT.

V and J are TRBV3-1 (or the pseudogene TRBV3-2) and TRBJ1-4, with 7 bases identical to TRBD1. The CDR3 is made up of 19 amino acids. Per the germline V gene, CDR1 is LGHDT and CDR2 is YNNKEL (reference sequence). V trimming: 2 bases; J trimming: 2 bases; junction bases outside the gene matches: 14. Here the CDR3 DNA reads TGTGCCAGCAGCCAAAGTCGGTGGCAGGGGGACTTTACTAATGAAAAACTGTTTTTT. This gives the protein CASSQSRWQGDFTNEKLFF.

The rearrangement joins TRBV28 to TRBJ2-2; 7 nucleotides line up with TRBD1. The germline CDR1 and CDR2 sequences are MDHEN and SYDVKM. This CDR3 region has 19 residues. V trimming: 2 bases; J trimming: 0 bases; junction bases outside the gene matches: 12. This chain's CDR3 is CASSLGTGVVPTNTGELFF. In DNA, the CDR3 is TGTGCCAGCAGTTTAGGTACAGGGGTGGTCCCTACGAACACCGGGGAGCTGTTTTTT. Using reference TRBV28 and TRBJ2-2 for the parts outside the CDR3, the full variable domain is DVKVTQSSRYLVKRTGEKVFLECVQDMDHENMFWYRQDPGLGLRLIYFSYDVKMKEKGDIPEGYSVSREKKERFSLILESASTNQTSMYLCASSLGTGVVPTNTGELFFGEGSRLTVL.